A selection of T cell receptor beta chains follows, all from one sample in a study of regulatory T cells in long-lasting Graves disease. TCRdb analysed the multiplex PCR reads with MiXCR anew, one entry per CDR3 protein. The sample gives roughly 300,000 distinct CDR3 sequences, 22% of which show up once; approximately 60% is in the top ten. The sample was peripheral blood mononuclear cells (PBMCs), taken when the disease was refractory, from a patient treated with antithyroid drugs. Source of these receptors: a female donor with Graves disease. Each CDR3 is given with its conserved first and last residue. Fields, in order: D gene, clone size, J gene, V gene, CDR3 DNA, CDR3 protein. A D gene is named only where the DNA matches it firmly. Expanded clones are given a class, and other clones once, few, many or no size at all.

NA	NA	TRBJ2-2	TRBV7-9	TGTGCCAGCAGCCCCTACGGGAGTGCCGACACCGGGGAGCTGTTTTTT	CASSPYGSADTGELFF
NA	NA	TRBJ2-1	TRBV7-8	TGTGCCAGCAGCAGCAAGCGGACGGGACGAGACTCCTACAATGAGCAGTTCTTC	CASSSKRTGRDSYNEQFF
TRBD2	many	TRBJ2-7	TRBV28	TGTGCCAGCAGTTTATGGACTAGCGGCTACGAGCAGTACTTC	CASSLWTSGYEQYF
NA	NA	TRBJ1-1	TRBV14	TGTGCCAGCAGCCGATTTAAGGATTTCAGAGAAGCTTTCTTT	CASSRFKDFREAFF
NA	NA	TRBJ1-2	TRBV7-8	TGTGCCAGCAGCTCACTAACAGGGAGCAACTATGGCTACACCTTC	CASSSLTGSNYGYTF
NA	NA	TRBJ2-2	TRBV12-3/TRBV12-4	TGTGTCAGCAGTCCGGAAACCGGGGTACCGAACACCGGGGAGCTGTTTTTT	CVSSPETGVPNTGELFF
TRBD1	many	TRBJ1-6	TRBV3-1	TGTGCCAGCAGCCCAGGGACAGGACGCTCACCCCTCCACTTT	CASSPGTGRSPLHF
NA	few	TRBJ2-7	TRBV19	TGTGCCAGTAGTTCGTCGCAGGGTGAAGAGCAGTACTTC	CASSSSQGEEQYF
NA	few	TRBJ2-5	TRBV6-1	TGTGCCAGCGTTTCCCTTGGGACCCAGTACTTC	CASVSLGTQYF
NA	many	TRBJ2-7	TRBV7-2	TGTGCCAGCAGACAAACCGGGACACAGAGACACTACGAGCAGTACTTC	CASRQTGTQRHYEQYF
TRBD2	NA	TRBJ2-2	TRBV7-9	TGTGCCAGCAGCTCGGGGGGGCTCGGGGAGCTGTTTTTT	CASSSGGLGELFF
NA	NA	TRBJ2-2	TRBV12-3/TRBV12-4	TGTGCCAGCAGTTACGCCGCGGGACTCCGCGTGGAGCTGTTTTTT	CASSYAAGLRVELFF
TRBD1	many	TRBJ1-1	TRBV28	TGTGCCATTATGACAGGGGGCTACACTGAAGCTTTCTTT	CAIMTGGYTEAFF
NA	many	TRBJ2-5	TRBV3-1	TGTGCCAGCAGCCAAGGCTCCAGGGGATGGGAGACCCAGTACTTC	CASSQGSRGWETQYF
TRBD2	many	TRBJ2-7	TRBV10-2	TGCGCCAGCGGAGGGACTAGCGGGAGTGGGGACTACGAGCAGTACTTC	CASGGTSGSGDYEQYF